The TCR beta chain under discussion was sequenced for a study of graft-versus-host responses after intestinal transplantation. Whole-study context: Each of the recipients got a multivisceral, liver-intestinal, or isolated intestinal transplant. All recipients were given anti-thymocyte globulin induction, and tacrolimus and steroids were then administered for roughly three years.

On this clone: As yet, its antigen is unknown.

Findings and caveats of the study: GvH clones appeared in recipient marrow, some first in ileum or blood.

Profiling relied on immunoSEQ multiplex PCR, and the TCRdb table lists in-frame clones only, not all of them. The sample lists 55,000 to 70,000 clones; roughly 89% were seen once. V shed 5 bases and J shed 5 bases, with 19 bases lying between them. This CDR3 spans 17 amino acids. Germline lookup yields CDR1 SGHVS and CDR2 FQNEAQ. V is TRBV7-8 and J is TRBJ2-6, with D uncertain. The sample here was PBMCs, taken less than 130 days after intestinal transplantation. The TCR originated in a human patient who received an intestinal transplant, so some T cells may come from the graft donor. DNA for the CDR3: TGTGCCAGCAGCCTGCAACCCCCACAAAGTCGGGCCAACGTCCTGACTTTC. This sequence encodes CASSLQPPQSRANVLTF.